This T cell receptor (beta chain) was sequenced in a study of blood T cell repertoires in COVID-19. Study at large: Nucleic acid was either cDNA or gDNA, and it came from T cells, B-cell-depleted T cells, or PBMCs.

The assay was immunoSEQ multiplex PCR, and TCRdb's table has in-frame clones only and misses some. The data contain roughly 200,000 clones, roughly 88% of them singletons. This CDR3 spans 11 amino acids. The germline gives CDR1 SNHLY, CDR2 FYNNEI. V was trimmed by 7 bases and J by 4 bases, leaving 4 bases between them. This chain joins TRBV2 and TRBJ2-2; D not certain. This clonotype was sampled from a human donor in a cohort sampled during active COVID-19. Sequenced material: peripheral blood. CDR3 sequence (DNA): TGTGCCAGCATGGCCACCGGGGAGCTGTTTTTT. Its protein is CASMATGELFF.